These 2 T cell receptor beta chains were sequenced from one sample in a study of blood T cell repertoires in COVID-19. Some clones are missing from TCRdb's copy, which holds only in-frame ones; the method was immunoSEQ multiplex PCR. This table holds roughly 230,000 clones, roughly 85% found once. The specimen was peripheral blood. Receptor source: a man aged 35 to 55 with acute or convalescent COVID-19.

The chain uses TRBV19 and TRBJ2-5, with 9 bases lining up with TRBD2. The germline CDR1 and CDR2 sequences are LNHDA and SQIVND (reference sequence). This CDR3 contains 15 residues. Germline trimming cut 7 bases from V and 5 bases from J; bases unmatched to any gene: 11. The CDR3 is CASTQRGAWGETQYF. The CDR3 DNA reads TGTGCCAGTACCCAGCGGGGGGCTTGGGGGGAGACCCAGTACTTC.

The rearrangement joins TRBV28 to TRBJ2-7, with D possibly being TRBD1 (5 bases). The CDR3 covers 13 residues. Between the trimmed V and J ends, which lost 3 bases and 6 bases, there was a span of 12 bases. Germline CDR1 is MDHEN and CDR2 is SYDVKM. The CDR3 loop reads CASSLIGASEQYF. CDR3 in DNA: TGTGCCAGCAGTTTGATAGGGGCCAGCGAGCAGTACTTC.